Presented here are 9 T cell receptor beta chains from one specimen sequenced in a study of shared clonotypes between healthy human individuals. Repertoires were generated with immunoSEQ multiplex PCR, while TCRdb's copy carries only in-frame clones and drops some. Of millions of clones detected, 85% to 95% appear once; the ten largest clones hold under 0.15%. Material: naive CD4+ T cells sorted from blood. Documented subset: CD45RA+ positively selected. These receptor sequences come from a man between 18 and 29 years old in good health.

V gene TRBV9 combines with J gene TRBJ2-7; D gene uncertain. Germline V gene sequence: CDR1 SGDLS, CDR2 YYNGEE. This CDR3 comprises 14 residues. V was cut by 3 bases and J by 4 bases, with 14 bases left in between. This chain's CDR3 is CASSAGPDPYEQYF. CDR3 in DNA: TGTGCCAGCAGCGCCGGGCCAGACCCATACGAGCAGTACTTC. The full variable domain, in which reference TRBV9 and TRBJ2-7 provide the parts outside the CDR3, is DSGVTQTPKHLITATGQRVTLRCSPRSGDLSVYWYQQSLDQGLQFLIQYYNGEERAKGNILERFSAQQFPDLHSELNLSSLELGDSALYFCASSAGPDPYEQYFGPGTRLTVT.

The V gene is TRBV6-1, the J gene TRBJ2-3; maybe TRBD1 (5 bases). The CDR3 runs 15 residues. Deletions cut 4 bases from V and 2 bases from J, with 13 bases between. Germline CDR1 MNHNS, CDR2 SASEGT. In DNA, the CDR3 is TGTGCCAGCAGTGGAGGCAGGGCTATCACAGATACGCAGTATTTT. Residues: CASSGGRAITDTQYF.

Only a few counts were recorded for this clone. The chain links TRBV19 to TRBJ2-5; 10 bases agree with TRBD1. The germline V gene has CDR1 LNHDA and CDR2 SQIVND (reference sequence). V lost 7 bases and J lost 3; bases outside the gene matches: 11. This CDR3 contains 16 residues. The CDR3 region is CASTSLPGTGEETQYF. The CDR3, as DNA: TGTGCCAGTACCTCCCTTCCTGGGACAGGGGAAGAGACCCAGTACTTC.

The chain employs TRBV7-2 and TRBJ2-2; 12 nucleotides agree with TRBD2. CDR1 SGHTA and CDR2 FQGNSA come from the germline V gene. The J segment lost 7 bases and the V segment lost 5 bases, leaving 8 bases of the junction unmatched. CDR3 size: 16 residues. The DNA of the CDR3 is TGTGCCAGCAGCCCTAGCGGGAGGGCCTCTGGCGGGGAGCTGTTTTTT. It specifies CASSPSGRASGGELFF.

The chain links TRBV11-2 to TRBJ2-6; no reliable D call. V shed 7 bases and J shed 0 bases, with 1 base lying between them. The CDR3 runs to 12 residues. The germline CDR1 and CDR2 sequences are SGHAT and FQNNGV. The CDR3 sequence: CASNSGANVLTF. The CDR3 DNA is TGTGCCAGCAACTCTGGGGCCAACGTCCTGACTTTC.

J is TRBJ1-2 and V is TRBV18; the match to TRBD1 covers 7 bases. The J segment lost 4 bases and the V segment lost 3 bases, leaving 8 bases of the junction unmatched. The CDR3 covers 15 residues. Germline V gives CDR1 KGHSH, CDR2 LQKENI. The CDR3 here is CASSPQRTGAYGYTF. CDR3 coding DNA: TGTGCCAGCTCACCTCAAAGGACAGGTGCCTATGGCTACACCTTC.

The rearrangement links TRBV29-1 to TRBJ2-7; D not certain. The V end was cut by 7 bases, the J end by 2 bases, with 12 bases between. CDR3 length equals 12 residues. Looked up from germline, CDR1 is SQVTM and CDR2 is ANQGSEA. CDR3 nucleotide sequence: TGCAGCGCCCAGCCCACCCCCTACGAGCAGTACTTC. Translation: CSAQPTPYEQYF.

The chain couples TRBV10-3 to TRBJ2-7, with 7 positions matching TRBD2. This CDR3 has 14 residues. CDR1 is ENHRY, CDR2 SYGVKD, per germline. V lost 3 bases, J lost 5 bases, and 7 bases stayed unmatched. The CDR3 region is CAISDFSGLDEQYF. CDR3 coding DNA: TGTGCCATCAGTGACTTTAGCGGGTTGGACGAGCAGTACTTC.

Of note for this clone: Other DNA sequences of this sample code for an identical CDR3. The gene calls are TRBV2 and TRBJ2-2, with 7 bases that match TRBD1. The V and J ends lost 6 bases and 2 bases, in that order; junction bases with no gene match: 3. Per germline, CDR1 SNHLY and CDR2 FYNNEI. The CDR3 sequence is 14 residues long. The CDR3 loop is CASRGTVNTGELFF. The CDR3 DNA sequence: TGTGCCAGCAGAGGGACAGTCAACACCGGGGAGCTGTTTTTT.